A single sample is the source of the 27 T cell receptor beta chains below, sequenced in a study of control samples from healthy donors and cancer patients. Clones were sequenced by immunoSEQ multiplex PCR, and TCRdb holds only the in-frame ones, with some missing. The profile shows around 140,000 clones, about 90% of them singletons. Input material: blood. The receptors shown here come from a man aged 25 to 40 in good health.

CDR3 nucleotides: TGTGCCAGCAGTTTGGGTGGGAACAATCAGCCCCAGCATTTT. Translated, it gives CASSLGGNNQPQHF. The genes are TRBV28 and TRBJ1-5; D unclear. V lost 3 bases, J lost 3 bases, and 9 bases lay in between. Germline assignment: CDR1 MDHEN and CDR2 SYDVKM. CDR3 length: 14 amino acids.

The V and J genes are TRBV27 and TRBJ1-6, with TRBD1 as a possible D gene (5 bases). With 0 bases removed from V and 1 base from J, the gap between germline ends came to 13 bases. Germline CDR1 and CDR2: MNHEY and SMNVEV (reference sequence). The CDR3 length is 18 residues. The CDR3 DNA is TGTGCCAGCAGTTTATCGGGGCGGGGAGGTTCCTATAATTCACCCCTCCACTTT. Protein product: CASSLSGRGGSYNSPLHF.

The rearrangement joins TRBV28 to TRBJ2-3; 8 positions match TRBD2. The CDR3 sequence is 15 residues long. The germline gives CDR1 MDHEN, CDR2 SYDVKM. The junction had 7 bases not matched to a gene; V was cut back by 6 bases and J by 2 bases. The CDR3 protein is CASRGAAGATDTQYF. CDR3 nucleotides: TGTGCCAGCAGGGGAGCAGCGGGAGCCACAGATACGCAGTATTTT.

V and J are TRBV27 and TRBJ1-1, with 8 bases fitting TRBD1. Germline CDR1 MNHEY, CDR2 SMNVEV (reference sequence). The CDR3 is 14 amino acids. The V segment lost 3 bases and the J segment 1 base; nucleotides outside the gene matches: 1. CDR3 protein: CASSFGTGNTEAFF. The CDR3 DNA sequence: TGTGCCAGCAGTTTTGGGACAGGGAACACTGAAGCTTTCTTT.

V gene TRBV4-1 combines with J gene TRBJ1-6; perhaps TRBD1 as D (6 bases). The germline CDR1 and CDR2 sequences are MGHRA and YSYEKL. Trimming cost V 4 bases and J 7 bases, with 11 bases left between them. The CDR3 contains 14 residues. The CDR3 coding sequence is TGCGCCAGCAGCCCCGAAGGGGGGAATTCACCCCTCCACTTT. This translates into CASSPEGGNSPLHF.

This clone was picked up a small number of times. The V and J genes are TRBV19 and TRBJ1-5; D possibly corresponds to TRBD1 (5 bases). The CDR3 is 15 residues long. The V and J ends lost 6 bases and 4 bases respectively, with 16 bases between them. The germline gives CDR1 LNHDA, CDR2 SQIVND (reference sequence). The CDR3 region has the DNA TGTGCCAGTAGCCCACGGCAGGGAAGGAATCAGCCCCAGCATTTT. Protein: CASSPRQGRNQPQHF.

CDR3 region: CASSEGWQGISYEQYF. As DNA, the CDR3 is TGTGCCAGCAGTGAAGGCTGGCAGGGTATCTCCTACGAGCAGTACTTC. The V and J genes are TRBV6-1 and TRBJ2-7; TRBD1 is a possible D gene (5 bases). This CDR3 is 16 amino acids long. The germline V gene has CDR1 MNHNS and CDR2 SASEGT. The germline V and J ends were trimmed by 1 base and 0 bases, with 13 bases remaining between them.

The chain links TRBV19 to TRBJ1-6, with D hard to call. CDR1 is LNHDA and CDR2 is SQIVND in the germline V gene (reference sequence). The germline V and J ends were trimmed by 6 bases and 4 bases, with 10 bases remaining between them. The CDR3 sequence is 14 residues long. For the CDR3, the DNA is TGTGCCAGTAGAGAAGTTCCATATAATTCACCCCTCCACTTT. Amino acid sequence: CASREVPYNSPLHF.

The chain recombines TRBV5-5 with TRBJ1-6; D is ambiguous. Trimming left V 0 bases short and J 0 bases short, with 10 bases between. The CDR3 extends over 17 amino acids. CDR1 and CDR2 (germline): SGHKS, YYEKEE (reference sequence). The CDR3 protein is CASSLEQWSSYNSPLHF. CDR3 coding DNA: TGTGCCAGCAGCTTGGAGCAGTGGAGCTCCTATAATTCACCCCTCCACTTT.

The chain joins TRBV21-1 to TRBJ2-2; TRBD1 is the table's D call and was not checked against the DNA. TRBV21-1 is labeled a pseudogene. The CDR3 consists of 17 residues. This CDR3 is CASIKSGAGVFTGELFF. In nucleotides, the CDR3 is TGTGCCAGTATAAAGTCAGGGGCAGGGGTGTTCACCGGGGAGCTGTTTTTT.

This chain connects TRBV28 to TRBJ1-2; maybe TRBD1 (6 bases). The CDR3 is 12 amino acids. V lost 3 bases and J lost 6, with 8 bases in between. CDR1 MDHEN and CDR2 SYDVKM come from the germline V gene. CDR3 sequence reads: CASSLSGDGYTF. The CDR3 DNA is TGTGCCAGCAGTTTGTCAGGGGATGGCTACACCTTC.

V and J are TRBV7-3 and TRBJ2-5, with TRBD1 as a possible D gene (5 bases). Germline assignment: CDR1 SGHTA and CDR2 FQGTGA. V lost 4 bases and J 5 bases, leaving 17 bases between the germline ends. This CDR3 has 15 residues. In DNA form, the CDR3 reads TGTGCCAGCAGCTCATCTAGTTTCCAGGGCGAGACCCAGTACTTC. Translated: CASSSSSFQGETQYF.

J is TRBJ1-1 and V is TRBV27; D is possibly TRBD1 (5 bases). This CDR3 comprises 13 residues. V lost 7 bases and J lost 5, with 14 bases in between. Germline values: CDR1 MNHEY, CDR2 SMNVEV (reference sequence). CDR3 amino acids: CASKLVGGTEAFF. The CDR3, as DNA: TGTGCCAGCAAGCTCGTCGGGGGGACTGAAGCTTTCTTT.

In nucleotides, the CDR3 is TGTGCCAGCAGTGAGTGGGGGGCCGCCTACACCTTC. This encodes CASSEWGAAYTF. The chain couples TRBV2 to TRBJ1-2, with a tentative D call TRBD1 (6 bases). This CDR3 has 12 residues. CDR1 is SNHLY and CDR2 is FYNNEI in the germline V gene. Trimming removed 3 bases at V and 10 bases at J, with 12 bases between.

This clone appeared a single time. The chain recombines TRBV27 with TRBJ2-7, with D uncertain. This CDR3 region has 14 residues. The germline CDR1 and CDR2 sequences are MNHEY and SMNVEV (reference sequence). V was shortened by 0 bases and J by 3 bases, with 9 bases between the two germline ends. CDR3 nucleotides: TGTGCCAGCAGTTTATCGGGGTCAGGCTACGAGCAGTACTTC. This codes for CASSLSGSGYEQYF.

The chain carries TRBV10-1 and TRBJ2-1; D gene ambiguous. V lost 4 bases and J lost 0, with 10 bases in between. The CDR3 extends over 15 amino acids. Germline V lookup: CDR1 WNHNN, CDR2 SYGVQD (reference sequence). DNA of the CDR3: TGCGCCAGCAGTGTCTCGATGAGCTCCTACAATGAGCAGTTCTTC. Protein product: CASSVSMSSYNEQFF.

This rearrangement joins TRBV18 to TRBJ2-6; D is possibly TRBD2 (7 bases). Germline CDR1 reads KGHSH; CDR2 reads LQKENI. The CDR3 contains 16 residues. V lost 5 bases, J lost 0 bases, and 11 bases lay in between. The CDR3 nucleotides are TGTGCCAGCTCAACCCGGGGGGCCTCTGGGGCCAACGTCCTGACTTTC. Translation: CASSTRGASGANVLTF.

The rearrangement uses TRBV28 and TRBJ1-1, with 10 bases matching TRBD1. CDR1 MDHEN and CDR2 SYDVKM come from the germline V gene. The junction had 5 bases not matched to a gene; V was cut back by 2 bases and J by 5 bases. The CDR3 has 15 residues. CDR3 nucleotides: TGTGCCAGCAGTTTACCCGGGACAGGGGCAACTGAAGCTTTCTTT. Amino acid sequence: CASSLPGTGATEAFF.

The CDR3 DNA reads as TGTGCCAGCAGCCCCCTCACGGGGGGGTCCGTTAATTCACCCCTCCACTTT. Its translation is CASSPLTGGSVNSPLHF. V usage is TRBV7-9 and J usage is TRBJ1-6; the D gene is possibly TRBD1 (5 bases). Trimming took off 5 bases at V and 6 bases at J, with 20 bases between the two ends. CDR3 size: 17 residues. In germline, CDR1 is SEHNR, CDR2 FQNEAQ (reference sequence).

The CDR3 DNA reads as TGCGCCAGCAGCACGGAGGGCAATGAAAAACTGTTTTTT. This encodes CASSTEGNEKLFF. The genes are TRBV5-1 and TRBJ1-4, with no clear D. Deletions cut 4 bases from V and 5 bases from J, with 9 bases between. This CDR3 spans 13 amino acids. Germline CDR1 is SGHRS and CDR2 is YFSETQ.

The CDR3 DNA reads TGCGCCAGCAACCCAGGACGGAACTCTGGAAACACCATATATTTT. It encodes CASNPGRNSGNTIYF. This chain links TRBV5-1 with TRBJ1-3, with D unclear. Between the trimmed V and J ends, which lost 6 bases and 0 bases, there was a span of 13 bases. This CDR3 region has 15 residues. CDR1 SGHRS and CDR2 YFSETQ come from the germline V gene.

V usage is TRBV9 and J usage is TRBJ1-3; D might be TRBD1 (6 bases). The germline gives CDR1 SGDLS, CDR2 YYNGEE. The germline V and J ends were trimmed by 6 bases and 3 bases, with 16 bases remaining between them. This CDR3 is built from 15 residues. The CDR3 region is CASTPSGAHGNTIYF. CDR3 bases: TGTGCCAGCACCCCCTCGGGGGCACATGGAAACACCATATATTTT.

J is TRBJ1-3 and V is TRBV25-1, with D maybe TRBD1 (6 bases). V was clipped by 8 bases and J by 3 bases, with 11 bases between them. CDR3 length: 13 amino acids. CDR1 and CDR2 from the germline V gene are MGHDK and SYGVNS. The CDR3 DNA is TGTGCCAGCGTGGGACACGGTGGAAACACCATATATTTT. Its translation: CASVGHGGNTIYF.

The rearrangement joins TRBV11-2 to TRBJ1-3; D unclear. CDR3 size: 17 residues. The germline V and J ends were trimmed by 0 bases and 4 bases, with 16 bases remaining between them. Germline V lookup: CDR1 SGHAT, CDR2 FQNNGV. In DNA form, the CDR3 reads TGTGCCAGCAGCTTAGAACCTCAGATTTGGACGGGAAACACCATATATTTT. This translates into CASSLEPQIWTGNTIYF.

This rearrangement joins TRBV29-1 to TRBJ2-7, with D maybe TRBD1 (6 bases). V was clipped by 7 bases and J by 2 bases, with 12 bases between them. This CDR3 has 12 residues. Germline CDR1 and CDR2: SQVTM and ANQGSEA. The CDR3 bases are TGCAGCGCCCGGACAGTCGCCTACGAGCAGTACTTC. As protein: CSARTVAYEQYF.

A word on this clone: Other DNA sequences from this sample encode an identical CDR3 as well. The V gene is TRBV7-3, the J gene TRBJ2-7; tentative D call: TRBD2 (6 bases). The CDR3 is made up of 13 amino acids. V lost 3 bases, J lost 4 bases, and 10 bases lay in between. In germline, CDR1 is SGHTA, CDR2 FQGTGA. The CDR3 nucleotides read TGTGCCAGCAGCTTGGGACTCGGATACGAGCAGTACTTC. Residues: CASSLGLGYEQYF.

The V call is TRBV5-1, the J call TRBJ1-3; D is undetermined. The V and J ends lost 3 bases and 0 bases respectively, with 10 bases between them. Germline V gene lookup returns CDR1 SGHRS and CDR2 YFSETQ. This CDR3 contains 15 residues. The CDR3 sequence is CASSSQTFSGNTIYF. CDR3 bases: TGCGCCAGCAGCTCCCAGACCTTCTCTGGAAACACCATATATTTT.